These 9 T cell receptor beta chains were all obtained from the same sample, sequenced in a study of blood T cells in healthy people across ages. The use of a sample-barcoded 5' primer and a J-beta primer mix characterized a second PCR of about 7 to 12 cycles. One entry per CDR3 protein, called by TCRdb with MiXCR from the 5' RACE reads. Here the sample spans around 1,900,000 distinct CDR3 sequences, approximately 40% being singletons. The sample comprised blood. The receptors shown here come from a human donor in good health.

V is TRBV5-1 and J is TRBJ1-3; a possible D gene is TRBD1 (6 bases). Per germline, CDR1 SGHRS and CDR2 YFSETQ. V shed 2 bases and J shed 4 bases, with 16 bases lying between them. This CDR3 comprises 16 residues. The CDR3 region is CASSFTPTGSGNTIYF. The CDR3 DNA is TGCGCCAGCAGCTTCACCCCTACAGGGAGCGGAAACACCATATATTTT.

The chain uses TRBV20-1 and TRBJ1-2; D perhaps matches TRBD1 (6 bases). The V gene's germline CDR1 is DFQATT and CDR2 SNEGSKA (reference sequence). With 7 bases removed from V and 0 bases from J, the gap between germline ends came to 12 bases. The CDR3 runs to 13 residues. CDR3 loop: CSVSGGPNYGYTF. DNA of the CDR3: TGCAGTGTATCGGGGGGCCCTAACTATGGCTACACCTTC.

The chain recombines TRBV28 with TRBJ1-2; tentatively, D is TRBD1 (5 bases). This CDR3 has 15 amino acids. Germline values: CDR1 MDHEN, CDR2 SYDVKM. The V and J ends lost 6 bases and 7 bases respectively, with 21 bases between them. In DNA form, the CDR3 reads TGTGCCAGCAGCAGCTGGGGAGGGGAGCTGCGTGGCTACACCTTC. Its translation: CASSSWGGELRGYTF.

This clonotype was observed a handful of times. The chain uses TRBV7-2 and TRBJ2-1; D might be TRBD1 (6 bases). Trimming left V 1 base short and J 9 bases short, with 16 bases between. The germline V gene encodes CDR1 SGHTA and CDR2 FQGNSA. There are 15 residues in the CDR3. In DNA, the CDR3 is TGTGCCAGCAGCTTAGAACAGGGACGGGGCGGTGAGCAGTTCTTC. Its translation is CASSLEQGRGGEQFF.

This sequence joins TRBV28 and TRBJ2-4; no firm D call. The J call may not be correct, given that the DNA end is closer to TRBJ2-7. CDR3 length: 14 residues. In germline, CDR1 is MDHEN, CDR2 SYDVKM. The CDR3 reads CASSSLNSWNEQYF. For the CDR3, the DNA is TGTGCCAGCAGCTCCCTAAATAGCTGGAACGAGCAGTACTTC.

CDR3 nucleotide sequence: TGTGCCAGCAGTTTCGCAATATATCAGGGGGCATCGGCCTACGAGCAGTACTTC. Its translation: CASSFAIYQGASAYEQYF. The chain couples TRBV12-3 or TRBV12-4 to TRBJ2-7; 8 nucleotides agree with TRBD1. This CDR3 has 18 amino acids. J gave up 2 bases and V 3 bases, and 15 bases lay outside the gene matches.

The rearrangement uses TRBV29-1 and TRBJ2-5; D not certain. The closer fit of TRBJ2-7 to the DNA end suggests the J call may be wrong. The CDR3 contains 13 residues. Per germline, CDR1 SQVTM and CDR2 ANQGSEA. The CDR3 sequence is CSVRPGGAYEQYF. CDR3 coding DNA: TGCAGCGTTCGACCGGGCGGTGCCTACGAGCAGTACTTC.

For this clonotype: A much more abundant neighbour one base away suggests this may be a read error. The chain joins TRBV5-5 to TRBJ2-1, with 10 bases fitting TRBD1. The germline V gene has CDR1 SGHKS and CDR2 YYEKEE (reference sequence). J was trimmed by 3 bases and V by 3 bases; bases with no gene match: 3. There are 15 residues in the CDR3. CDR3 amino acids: CASSWRDRGYNEQFF. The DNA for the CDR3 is TGTGCCAGCAGCTGGAGGGACAGGGGCTACAATGAGCAGTTCTTC.

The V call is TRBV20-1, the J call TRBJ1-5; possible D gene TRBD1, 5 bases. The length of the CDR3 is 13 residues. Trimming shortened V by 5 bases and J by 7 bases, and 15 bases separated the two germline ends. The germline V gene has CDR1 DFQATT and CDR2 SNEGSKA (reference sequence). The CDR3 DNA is TGCAGTGCTGGGGGAGCAGGGCGCCAGCCCCAGCATTTT. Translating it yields CSAGGAGRQPQHF.